The rows below give T cell receptor beta chains drawn from one sample of a study of blood T cell repertoires in COVID-19. Measured with immunoSEQ multiplex PCR; TCRdb has only the in-frame clones, and not every one. The profile shows 85,000 to 90,000 clones, 70% to 90% of them singletons. Input material: peripheral blood. These receptors were obtained from a man older than 75 with active or convalescent COVID-19. Both conserved end residues are part of each CDR3. A D gene is named only where the DNA matches it firmly. For some rows the clone size is stated as once, few or many, or as a class when expanded; others skip it.

v_call,j_call,d_call,clone_size,cdr3_aa
TRBV5-4,TRBJ1-1,TRBD1,-,CASSLRRTGYTEAFF
TRBV4-3,TRBJ1-1,TRBD1,-,CASSQRDRGLLNTEAFF
TRBV12-5,TRBJ1-2,-,few,CASGLVGDYGYTF
TRBV3-1/TRBV3-2,TRBJ1-3,TRBD1,-,CASSPGQPSGNTIYF
TRBV7-2,TRBJ2-1,TRBD2,once,CASSTQASGAGEQFF
TRBV6-2/TRBV6-3,TRBJ1-5,TRBD1,-,CASTPRGQGGQPQHF
TRBV30,TRBJ1-1,-,-,CAWSRDMNTEAFF
TRBV3-1/TRBV3-2,TRBJ2-7,-,-,CASSQASGFYEQYF
TRBV2,TRBJ2-7,TRBD1,-,CASSDPRGYEQYF
TRBV2,TRBJ2-7,-,-,CASSPRPADEQYF
TRBV21-1,TRBJ2-2,-,-,CASSHRGLAGELFF
TRBV11-3,TRBJ2-3,-,-,CASSATGSGVDTQYF
TRBV7-2,TRBJ2-7,TRBD2,-,CASSFGLAGGAVDEQYF
TRBV24-1,TRBJ1-2,TRBD1,few,CATSDPQGASAGYTF
TRBV10-1,TRBJ2-2,TRBD1,once,CASSRTGADTGELFF
TRBV9,TRBJ2-3,TRBD2,-,CASSGSGSWPDTQYF
TRBV4-2,TRBJ1-4,TRBD1,-,CASSQVGTGEQYEKLFF
TRBV6-1,TRBJ2-7,TRBD1,-,CASSEVARDRASYEQYF
TRBV4-1,TRBJ2-1,-,-,CASSQEADSSFRQFF
TRBV4-3,TRBJ2-1,-,-,CASSQEVGPYNEQFF
TRBV30,TRBJ2-1,TRBD1,once,CAWGQGAYNEQFF
TRBV7-8,TRBJ2-3,TRBD2,-,CASSLARLAGDTDTQYF
TRBV28,TRBJ2-3,TRBD2,-,CASSGDLAGGQDTQYF
TRBV29-1,TRBJ1-2,TRBD1,-,CSARDSLYLGYTF
TRBV21-1,TRBJ2-5,-,-,CASSPRGGLASQETQYF
TRBV10-3,TRBJ2-3,-,-,CAISAPRGGSGADTQYF
TRBV5-4,TRBJ1-1,-,-,CASSLAGVRNTEAFF
TRBV6-5,TRBJ2-2,-,-,CASSRGLMGTGELFF
TRBV25-1,TRBJ2-5,-,-,CASSATQETQYF